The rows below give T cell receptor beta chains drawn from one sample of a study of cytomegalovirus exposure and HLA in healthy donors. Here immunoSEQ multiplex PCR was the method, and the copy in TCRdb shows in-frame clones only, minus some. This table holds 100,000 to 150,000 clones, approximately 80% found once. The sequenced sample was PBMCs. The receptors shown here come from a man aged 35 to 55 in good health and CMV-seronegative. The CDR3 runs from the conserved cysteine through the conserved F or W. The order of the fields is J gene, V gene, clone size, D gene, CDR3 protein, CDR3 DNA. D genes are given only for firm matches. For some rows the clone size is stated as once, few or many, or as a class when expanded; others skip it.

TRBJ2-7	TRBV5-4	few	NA	CASSSPGQTLGEQYF	TGTGCCAGCAGCTCCCCGGGACAAACTCTGGGAGAGCAGTACTTC
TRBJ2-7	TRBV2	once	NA	CASSRGGSEQYF	TGTGCCAGCAGCCGCGGAGGATCCGAGCAGTACTTC
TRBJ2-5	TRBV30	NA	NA	CAWTGNQETQYF	TGTGCCTGGACGGGTAACCAAGAGACCCAGTACTTC
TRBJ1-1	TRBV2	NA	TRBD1	CASSGGDRGALNTEAFF	TGTGCCAGCAGTGGGGGGGACAGGGGAGCCCTGAACACTGAAGCTTTCTTT
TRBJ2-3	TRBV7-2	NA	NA	CASSSRLAGVDTQYF	TGTGCCAGCAGCTCCCGGCTAGCCGGGGTGGATACGCAGTATTTT
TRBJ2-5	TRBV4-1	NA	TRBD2	CASSQGASGGQETQYF	TGCGCCAGCAGCCAAGGGGCTAGCGGGGGGCAAGAGACCCAGTACTTC
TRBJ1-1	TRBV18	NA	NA	CASSNKNTEAFF	TGTGCCAGCTCAAACAAGAACACTGAAGCTTTCTTT
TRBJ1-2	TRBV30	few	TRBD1	CAWSAGTGQYYGYTF	TGTGCCTGGAGTGCCGGGACAGGGCAGTACTATGGCTACACCTTC
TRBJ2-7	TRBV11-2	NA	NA	CASSLNPSSYEQYF	TGTGCCAGCAGCTTAAATCCGAGCTCCTACGAGCAGTACTTC
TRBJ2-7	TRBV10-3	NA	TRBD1	CAIRGTAAYEQYF	TGTGCCATCAGGGGGACAGCAGCCTACGAGCAGTACTTC
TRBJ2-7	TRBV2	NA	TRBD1	CASTQGAGSYEQYF	TGTGCCAGCACTCAGGGGGCAGGCTCCTACGAGCAGTACTTC
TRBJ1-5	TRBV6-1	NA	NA	CASSAQANNQPQHF	TGTGCCAGCAGTGCACAGGCTAACAATCAGCCCCAGCATTTT
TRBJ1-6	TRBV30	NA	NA	CAWTDSNNSPLHF	TGTGCCTGGACCGACAGCAATAATTCACCCCTCCACTTT
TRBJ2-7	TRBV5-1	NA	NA	CASSSQTYEQYF	TGCGCCAGCAGCTCCCAGACCTACGAGCAGTACTTC
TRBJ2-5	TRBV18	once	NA	CASSPQGRQETQYF	TGTGCCAGCTCACCGCAGGGCCGGCAAGAGACCCAGTACTTC
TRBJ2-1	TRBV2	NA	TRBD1	CASSYSIDRANEQFF	TGTGCCAGCAGTTACTCTATTGACAGGGCTAACGAGCAGTTCTTC
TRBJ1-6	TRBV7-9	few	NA	CASSFQNPPLHF	TGTGCCAGCAGCTTCCAGAATCCACCCCTCCACTTT
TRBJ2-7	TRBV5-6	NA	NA	CASSLVGARAEQYF	TGTGCCAGCAGCTTGGTGGGGGCCCGGGCCGAGCAGTACTTC
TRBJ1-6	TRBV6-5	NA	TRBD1	CATTGTGHNSPLHF	TGTGCCACCACCGGGACAGGGCACAATTCACCCCTCCACTTT
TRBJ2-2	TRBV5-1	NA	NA	CASTGPSNTGELFF	TGCGCCAGCACTGGCCCTTCGAACACCGGGGAGCTGTTTTTT
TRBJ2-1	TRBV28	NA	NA	CASSSTHRREYNEQFF	TGTGCCAGCAGTTCCACCCACAGGAGGGAGTACAATGAGCAGTTCTTC
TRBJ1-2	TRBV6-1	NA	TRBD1	CVGTGGARYGYTF	TGCGTTGGGACAGGGGGCGCGAGGTATGGCTACACCTTC
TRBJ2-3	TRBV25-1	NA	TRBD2	CASGTRGPDTQYF	TGTGCCAGCGGGACTAGAGGTCCAGATACGCAGTATTTT
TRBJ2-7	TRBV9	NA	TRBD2	CASSLRLAGAPGEQYF	TGTGCCAGCAGCCTAAGACTAGCGGGGGCTCCCGGCGAGCAGTACTTC
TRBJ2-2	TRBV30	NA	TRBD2	CAWNPGLAGLGGELFF	TGTGCCTGGAACCCGGGACTAGCGGGACTAGGCGGGGAGCTGTTTTTT
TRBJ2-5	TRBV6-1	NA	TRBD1	CASSPGTGVMKTQYF	TGTGCCAGCAGCCCGGGGACAGGGGTGATGAAGACCCAGTACTTC
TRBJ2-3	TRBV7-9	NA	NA	CASSYIQGSTDTQYF	TGTGCCAGCAGCTACATCCAGGGTAGCACAGATACGCAGTATTTT